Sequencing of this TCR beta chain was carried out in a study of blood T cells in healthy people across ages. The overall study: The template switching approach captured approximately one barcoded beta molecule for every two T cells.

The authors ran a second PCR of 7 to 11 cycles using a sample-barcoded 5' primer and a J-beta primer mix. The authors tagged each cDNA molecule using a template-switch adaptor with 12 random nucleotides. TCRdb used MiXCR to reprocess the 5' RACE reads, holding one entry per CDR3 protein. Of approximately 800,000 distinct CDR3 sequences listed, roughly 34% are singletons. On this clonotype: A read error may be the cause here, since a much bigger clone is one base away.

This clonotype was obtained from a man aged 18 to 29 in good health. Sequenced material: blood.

DNA for the CDR3: TGTGCCAGCAGTTACCGGCAGAGCTCCTACGAGCGGTACTTC. Translation: CASSYRQSSYERYF. The chain is built from TRBV6-2 or TRBV6-3 and TRBJ2-7; D is unclear. Germline CDR1 MNHEY, CDR2 SVGEGT. This CDR3 contains 14 residues.